This TCR beta chain was documented in a study of blood T cell repertoires in COVID-19. Across the whole study: Both acute and convalescent COVID-19 samples were obtained from the United States, Italy and Spain. T cells, B-cell-depleted T cells, or PBMCs provided the cDNA or gDNA that served as material.

In the authors' methods: By means of reference gene primer amplification, nucleated cell counts were estimated. Libraries were prepared by immunoSEQ multiplex PCR; TCRdb keeps only in-frame clonotypes and omits some of them. V, J and clone size reflect that table, while D and trimming were determined from the DNA. The table includes some 270,000 clones, 89% detected once. The sequence came from a man over 45 with acute or convalescent COVID-19. Sequencing input: peripheral blood.

The CDR3 loop is CASSQELAGGTDTQYF. Here the CDR3 DNA reads TGTGCCAGCAGCCAAGAGCTAGCGGGGGGGACAGATACGCAGTATTTT. This rearrangement joins TRBV3-1 (or the pseudogene TRBV3-2) to TRBJ2-3, with 12 bases fitting TRBD2. The J segment lost 3 bases and the V segment lost 0 bases, leaving 1 base of the junction unmatched. The CDR3 extends over 16 amino acids. CDR1 is LGHDT and CDR2 is YNNKEL in the germline V gene (reference sequence).